These 26 T cell receptor beta chains originate from one sample sequenced in a study of T cell responses to AZD1222 COVID-19 vaccine. Produced via immunoSEQ multiplex PCR; TCRdb's table is partial and in-frame only. In the table there are some 99,000 clones, about 88% of which are singletons. Material: peripheral blood, obtained on day 0 of AZD1222 vaccination. All receptors derive from an adult in good health.

J is TRBJ2-2 and V is TRBV2; possible D gene TRBD1, 6 bases. Trimming took 5 bases from V and 5 from J, leaving 9 bases between them. This CDR3 comprises 13 residues. Germline CDR1 reads SNHLY; CDR2 reads FYNNEI. In DNA, the CDR3 is TGTGCCAGCAGTACAGACAGGACCGGGGAGCTGTTTTTT. It codes for CASSTDRTGELFF.

The chain's CDR3 is CASSGSYHEQFF. The DNA for the CDR3 is TGTGCCAGTAGCGGGAGTTATCATGAGCAGTTCTTC. V gene TRBV19 combines with J gene TRBJ2-1, with D perhaps TRBD2 (6 bases). Trimming removed 6 bases at V and 8 bases at J, with 11 bases between. The CDR3 extends over 12 amino acids. CDR1 and CDR2 from the germline V gene are LNHDA and SQIVND (reference sequence).

V usage is TRBV7-8 and J usage is TRBJ1-5; D may be TRBD1 (6 bases). V dropped 0 bases and J dropped 6 bases, with 9 bases sitting between them. From germline, CDR1 is SGHVS and CDR2 FQNEAQ. The CDR3 runs 14 residues. CDR3 loop: CASSLANRAQPQHF. The CDR3, as DNA: TGTGCCAGCAGCTTAGCGAACAGGGCTCAGCCCCAGCATTTT.

The chain recombines TRBV14 with TRBJ2-2; D unclear. The germline CDR1 and CDR2 sequences are SGHDN and FVKESK. This CDR3 is built from 13 residues. Trimming cost V 0 bases and J 4 bases, with 3 bases left between them. CDR3 protein: CASSQEGTGELFF. The DNA for the CDR3 is TGTGCCAGCAGCCAAGAAGGCACCGGGGAGCTGTTTTTT.

The chain has TRBV5-1 and TRBJ1-1; a possible D gene is TRBD1 (6 bases). Trimming removed 0 bases from V and 7 bases from J, with 13 bases in between. Germline assignment: CDR1 SGHRS and CDR2 YFSETQ. This CDR3 region has 14 residues. CDR3 residues: CASSLGGSGDEAFF. In DNA form, the CDR3 reads TGCGCCAGCAGCTTGGGAGGTTCAGGGGATGAAGCTTTCTTT. Combining the CDR3 with reference TRBV5-1 and TRBJ1-1 gives the whole variable domain KAGVTQTPRYLIKTRGQQVTLSCSPISGHRSVSWYQQTPGQGLQFLFEYFSETQRNKGNFPGRFSGRQFSNSRSEMNVSTLELGDSALYLCASSLGGSGDEAFFGQGTRLTVV.

This chain connects TRBV28 to TRBJ1-2; D is undetermined. The CDR3 extends over 12 amino acids. The germline gives CDR1 MDHEN, CDR2 SYDVKM. V lost 6 bases and J lost 2, with 7 bases in between. CDR3 in DNA: TGTGCCAGCAGGACTCTGAACTATGGCTACACCTTC. It translates to CASRTLNYGYTF.

The chain links TRBV5-1 to TRBJ1-1; D gene ambiguous. CDR3 size: 12 residues. Germline V gives CDR1 SGHRS, CDR2 YFSETQ. Trimming stripped 4 bases from V and 11 bases from J, with 15 bases between. CDR3 in amino acids: CASSGDGGWAFF. DNA for the CDR3: TGCGCCAGCAGCGGCGACGGAGGCTGGGCTTTCTTT.

V and J are TRBV19 and TRBJ1-4; D ambiguous. This CDR3 has 11 amino acids. Germline CDR1 reads LNHDA; CDR2 reads SQIVND (reference sequence). V was cut by 6 bases and J by 8 bases, with 7 bases left in between. The CDR3 spells CASRWREKLFF. Written as DNA, the CDR3 is TGTGCCAGTAGGTGGCGAGAAAAACTGTTTTTT.

This rearrangement joins TRBV7-3 to TRBJ1-6, with D unresolved. CDR3 length: 15 amino acids. Trimming removed 1 base from V and 6 bases from J, with 10 bases in between. The germline V gene encodes CDR1 SGHTA and CDR2 FQGTGA. The CDR3 DNA reads as TGTGCCAGCAGCTTAAGCGGGAATCTTAATTCACCCCTCCACTTT. Translation gives CASSLSGNLNSPLHF. Variable domain in full (rest from reference TRBV7-3 and TRBJ1-6): GAGVSQTPSNKVTEKGKYVELRCDPISGHTALYWYRQSLGQGPEFLIYFQGTGAADDSGLPNDRFFAVRPEGSVSTLKIQRTERGDSAVYLCASSLSGNLNSPLHFGNGTRLTVT.

This chain uses TRBV7-3 with TRBJ1-5; D unresolved. This CDR3 has 13 amino acids. With 2 bases removed from V and 7 bases from J, the gap between germline ends came to 9 bases. Germline CDR1 is SGHTA and CDR2 is FQGTGA. The CDR3 here is CASSLGVQQPQHF. CDR3 in DNA: TGTGCCAGCAGCTTAGGGGTGCAACAGCCCCAGCATTTT.

The J gene is TRBJ1-1, the V gene TRBV4-2, with D possibly matching TRBD1 (5 bases). V was cut by 0 bases and J by 2 bases, with 7 bases left in between. Germline V lookup: CDR1 LGHNA, CDR2 YNFKEQ. This CDR3 has 14 residues. The CDR3 region is CASSQERGNTEAFF. The CDR3 nucleotides read TGTGCCAGCAGCCAAGAAAGGGGAAACACTGAAGCTTTCTTT.

J is TRBJ2-7 and V is TRBV6-6; the D call may be TRBD1 or TRBD2 (5 bases each). V was shortened by 0 bases and J by 0 bases, with 9 bases between the two germline ends. Germline V gives CDR1 MNHNY, CDR2 SVGAGI (reference sequence). This CDR3 has 15 amino acids. CDR3 sequence reads: CASSYSAGTSYEQYF. The CDR3 DNA is TGTGCCAGCAGTTACTCGGCAGGGACCTCCTACGAGCAGTACTTC.

This rearrangement joins TRBV7-3 to TRBJ2-1, with D perhaps matching TRBD2 (6 bases). From germline, CDR1 is SGHTA and CDR2 FQGTGA. CDR3 length equals 14 residues. Trimming took off 5 bases at V and 4 bases at J, with 12 bases between the two ends. CDR3 coding DNA: TGTGCCAGCAGCCCCGGGAGTTCTTACAATGAGCAGTTCTTC. It is translated as CASSPGSSYNEQFF.

The V gene is TRBV29-1, the J gene TRBJ1-4; possibly TRBD1 for D (5 bases). The CDR3 length is 14 residues. The germline V gene encodes CDR1 SQVTM and CDR2 ANQGSEA. Trimming pared 4 bases from V and 5 bases from J, leaving 14 bases between. The CDR3 DNA sequence: TGCAGCGTTGTTCTGCCAGGGCCGAATGAAAAACTGTTTTTT. This translates into CSVVLPGPNEKLFF.

The chain recombines TRBV5-5 with TRBJ2-6; the D gene could be TRBD1 or TRBD2 (5 bases each). Trimming shortened V by 7 bases and J by 0 bases, and 14 bases separated the two germline ends. The CDR3 is 16 residues long. CDR1 and CDR2 from the germline V gene are SGHKS and YYEKEE (reference sequence). This CDR3 is CASGTETLSGANVLTF. In nucleotides, the CDR3 is TGTGCCAGCGGGACGGAAACCCTCTCTGGGGCCAACGTCCTGACTTTC.

The V gene is TRBV7-9, the J gene TRBJ1-4; TRBD1 is a possible D gene (6 bases). This CDR3 has 15 residues. The germline V gene encodes CDR1 SEHNR and CDR2 FQNEAQ (reference sequence). Trimming left V 5 bases short and J 5 bases short, with 15 bases between. Here the CDR3 DNA reads TGTGCCAGCAGCCCTGCCCGGGGGCAGAATGAAAAACTGTTTTTT. It encodes CASSPARGQNEKLFF. The variable domain in full, completed from reference TRBV7-9 and TRBJ1-4, reads DTGVSQNPRHKITKRGQNVTFRCDPISEHNRLYWYRQTLGQGPEFLTYFQNEAQLEKSRLLSDRFSAERPKGSFSTLEIQRTEQGDSAMYLCASSPARGQNEKLFFGSGTQLSVL.

The chain joins TRBV12-3 or TRBV12-4 to TRBJ2-2, with no clear D. The CDR3 length is 12 residues. Trimming cost V 2 bases and J 8 bases, with 6 bases left between them. This CDR3 is CASSLSRGELFF. In DNA, the CDR3 is TGTGCCAGCAGTTTAAGTAGGGGGGAGCTGTTTTTT.

This chain joins TRBV11-2 and TRBJ2-7; D is possibly TRBD2 (6 bases). Germline V lookup: CDR1 SGHAT, CDR2 FQNNGV. The CDR3 is 13 residues long. The V gene lost 5 bases and the J gene lost 8 bases, with 16 bases spanning the gap. The CDR3 protein is CASSPGTYRQQYV. The CDR3 DNA reads TGTGCCAGCAGCCCAGGGACTTATAGGCAGCAGTACGTC.

V and J are TRBV5-1 and TRBJ1-2, with a tentative D call TRBD1 (5 bases). The germline CDR1 and CDR2 sequences are SGHRS and YFSETQ. This CDR3 has 16 residues. Deletions cut 0 bases from V and 2 bases from J, with 14 bases between. The CDR3 here is CASSLGEQRGNYGYTF. CDR3 nucleotide sequence: TGCGCCAGCAGCTTGGGGGAGCAGCGGGGGAACTATGGCTACACCTTC.

This clone showed up just a few times. This sequence joins TRBV6-5 and TRBJ1-2; TRBD1 matches at 7 bases. J lost 7 bases, V lost 6 bases, and 5 bases had no gene match. The CDR3 has 12 amino acids. The germline V gene has CDR1 MNHEY and CDR2 SVGAGI. The CDR3 region is CASSNRGGGYTF. CDR3 nucleotides: TGTGCCAGCAGCAACAGGGGAGGTGGCTACACCTTC.

The V call is TRBV30, the J call TRBJ2-7; D ambiguous. In germline, CDR1 is GTSNPN, CDR2 SVGIG (reference sequence). This CDR3 contains 12 residues. V shed 4 bases and J shed 4 bases, with 11 bases lying between them. The CDR3 here is CAWNWDTYEQYF. For the CDR3, the DNA is TGTGCCTGGAATTGGGATACTTACGAGCAGTACTTC.

The genes are TRBV10-3 and TRBJ2-1; TRBD2 matches 9 bases. Germline V lookup: CDR1 ENHRY, CDR2 SYGVKD. Losses at the gene ends were 5 bases for V and 4 bases for J; bases not matched to a gene: 3. The CDR3 runs to 14 residues. Here the CDR3 reads CAISLAGIYNEQFF. The CDR3 nucleotides read TGTGCCATCAGTCTAGCGGGAATTTACAATGAGCAGTTCTTC.

The chain employs TRBV10-1 and TRBJ1-5, with D possibly matching TRBD1 (6 bases). Trimming cost V 2 bases and J 7 bases, with 6 bases left between them. Looked up from germline, CDR1 is WNHNN and CDR2 is SYGVQD (reference sequence). The CDR3 extends over 12 amino acids. The CDR3 loop is CASSEGGQPQHF. For the CDR3, the DNA is TGCGCCAGCAGTGAGGGGGGCCAGCCCCAGCATTTT.

This rearrangement joins TRBV19 to TRBJ2-4; D is unclear. V lost 8 bases, J lost 0 bases, and 14 bases lay in between. The CDR3 is 15 residues long. The V gene's germline CDR1 is LNHDA and CDR2 SQIVND (reference sequence). CDR3 amino acids: CASASRLIAKNIQYF. CDR3 DNA: TGTGCCAGTGCTTCCCGCCTTATAGCCAAAAACATTCAGTACTTC.

This clone has a single count. This chain uses TRBV7-2 with TRBJ2-5; D assignment may be TRBD1 or TRBD2 (5 bases each). Germline lookup yields CDR1 SGHTA and CDR2 FQGNSA. V was pared by 1 base and J by 1 base, with 7 bases between. CDR3 length: 14 residues. Here the CDR3 reads CASSLGGGQETQYF. CDR3 DNA: TGTGCCAGCAGCTTAGGTGGGGGCCAAGAGACCCAGTACTTC. The variable domain in full, completed from reference TRBV7-2 and TRBJ2-5, reads GAGVSQSPSNKVTEKGKDVELRCDPISGHTALYWYRQSLGQGLEFLIYFQGNSAPDKSGLPSDRFSAERTGGSVSTLTIQRTQQEDSAVYLCASSLGGGQETQYFGPGTRLLVL.

The V call is TRBV19, the J call TRBJ1-5; D not certain. From germline, CDR1 is LNHDA and CDR2 SQIVND (reference sequence). The V gene lost 5 bases and the J gene lost 0 bases, with 8 bases spanning the gap. The CDR3 has 14 amino acids. This chain's CDR3 is CASSSVNSNQPQHF. CDR3 nucleotide sequence: TGTGCCAGTAGTTCCGTTAATAGCAATCAGCCCCAGCATTTT.